This T cell receptor (beta chain) is drawn from a study of T cells in Graves' hyperthyroidism and ophthalmopathy. Overall study: Peripheral blood sampling occurred at initial diagnosis, before any treatment.

The CDR3 regions of TCR beta were amplified from RNA transcripts. HTBI primers were employed in a first-round RT-PCR of the TCR CDR3. TCRdb called the multiplex PCR reads again in MiXCR, with one record for every CDR3 protein. The sample carries a few hundred thousand distinct CDR3 sequences, 16% recorded once. A remark on this clonotype: The antigen remains undetermined.

V lost 7 bases and J 0 bases, leaving 14 bases between the germline ends. Per the germline V gene, CDR1 is SGHAT and CDR2 is FQNNGV. This CDR3 has 15 amino acids. General observations from the study: The model identified upcoming ophthalmopathy a median approximately 6.5 months ahead of onset. Peripheral blood also featured most of the thyroid clonotypes expanded above 0.001. Ophthalmopathy and stable hyperthyroidism were told apart by a 13 V-J model.

This sequence was found in a woman between 35 and 50 years old with Graves' ophthalmopathy. Sequenced material: blood. The chain uses TRBV11-2 and TRBJ2-3; the D gene is possibly TRBD2 (5 bases). The CDR3 DNA reads as TGTGCCAGCACCTATGACTGGACTAGCACAGATACGCAGTATTTT. Amino acid sequence: CASTYDWTSTDTQYF.